This TCR beta chain was profiled in a study of cytomegalovirus exposure and HLA in healthy donors. The CDR3 has 15 amino acids. CDR1 KGHSH and CDR2 LQKENI come from the germline V gene. V lost 5 bases and J 7 bases, leaving 21 bases between the germline ends. PCR primers comprised 60 Vbeta and 13 Jbeta primers. The assay was immunoSEQ multiplex PCR, and TCRdb's table has in-frame clones only and misses some. The data contain 95,000 to 100,000 clones, 70% to 80% of them singletons. Sequenced: PBMCs. The sequence came from a man aged 55 to 70 in good health and CMV-seropositive. The rearrangement joins TRBV18 to TRBJ2-7; a possible D gene is TRBD2 (6 bases). The CDR3 protein is CASSYTPPPRGEQYF. The CDR3 DNA reads TGTGCCAGCTCATACACACCTCCCCCCCGGGGGGAGCAGTACTTC.